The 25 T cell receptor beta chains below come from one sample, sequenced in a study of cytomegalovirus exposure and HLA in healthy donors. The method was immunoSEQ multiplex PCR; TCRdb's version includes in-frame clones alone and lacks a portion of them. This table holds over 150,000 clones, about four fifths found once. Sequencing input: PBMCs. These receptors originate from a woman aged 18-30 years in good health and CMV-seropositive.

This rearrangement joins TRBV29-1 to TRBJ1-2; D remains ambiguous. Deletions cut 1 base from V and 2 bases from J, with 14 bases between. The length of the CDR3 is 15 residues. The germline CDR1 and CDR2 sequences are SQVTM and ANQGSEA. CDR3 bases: TGCAGCGTTGAAGGCACCCCCACAGAAAACTATGGCTACACCTTC. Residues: CSVEGTPTENYGYTF.

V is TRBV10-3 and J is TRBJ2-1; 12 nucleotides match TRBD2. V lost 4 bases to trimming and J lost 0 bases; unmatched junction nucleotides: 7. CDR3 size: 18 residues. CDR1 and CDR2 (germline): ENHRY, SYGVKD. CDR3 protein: CAISVDGLAGFSYNEQFF. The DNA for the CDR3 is TGTGCCATCAGTGTTGATGGACTAGCGGGATTCTCCTACAATGAGCAGTTCTTC.

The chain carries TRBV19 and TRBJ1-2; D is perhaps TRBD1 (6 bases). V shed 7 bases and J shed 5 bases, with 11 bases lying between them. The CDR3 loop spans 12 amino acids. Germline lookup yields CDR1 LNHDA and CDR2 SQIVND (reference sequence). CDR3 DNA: TGTGCCAGTAACCCGAGGGGGTATGGCTACACCTTC. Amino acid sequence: CASNPRGYGYTF.

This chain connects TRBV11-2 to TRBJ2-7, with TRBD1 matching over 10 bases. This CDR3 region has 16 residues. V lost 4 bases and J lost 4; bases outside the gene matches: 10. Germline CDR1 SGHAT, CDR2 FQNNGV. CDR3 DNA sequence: TGTGCCAGCAGCTCTGGGGACAGGGGAATGGGTTACGAGCAGTACTTC. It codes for CASSSGDRGMGYEQYF.

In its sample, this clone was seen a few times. CDR3 bases: TGTGCCAGCAGCCCGGGACAGAGAACTCCACGGGGCTACACCTTC. Amino acids: CASSPGQRTPRGYTF. The gene calls are TRBV6-5 and TRBJ1-2; 7 bases are a match to TRBD1. The CDR3 totals 15 residues. Germline loops: CDR1 MNHEY, CDR2 SVGAGI. After removal of 6 bases from V and 8 bases from J, the junction contained 15 bases not matched to a gene.

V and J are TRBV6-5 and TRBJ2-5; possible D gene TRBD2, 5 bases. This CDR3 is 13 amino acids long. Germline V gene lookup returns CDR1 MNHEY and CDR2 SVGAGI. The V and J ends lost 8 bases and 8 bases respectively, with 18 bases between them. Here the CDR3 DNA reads TGTGCCAGCCGGGGTTCAAGAGGAAAAACCCAGTACTTC. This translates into CASRGSRGKTQYF.

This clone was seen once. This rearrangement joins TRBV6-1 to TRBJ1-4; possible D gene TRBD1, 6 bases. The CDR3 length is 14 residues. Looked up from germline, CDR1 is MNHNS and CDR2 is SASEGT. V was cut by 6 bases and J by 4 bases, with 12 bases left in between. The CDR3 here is CASRPDSYNEKLFF. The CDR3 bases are TGTGCCAGCAGACCGGACAGCTATAATGAAAAACTGTTTTTT.

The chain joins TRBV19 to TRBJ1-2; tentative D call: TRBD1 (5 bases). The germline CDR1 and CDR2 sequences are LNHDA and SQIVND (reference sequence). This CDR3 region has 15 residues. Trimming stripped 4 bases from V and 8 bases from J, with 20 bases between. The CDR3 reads CASSKGQGLIGGYTF. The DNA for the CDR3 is TGTGCCAGTAGTAAGGGTCAGGGTTTGATTGGCGGCTACACCTTC.

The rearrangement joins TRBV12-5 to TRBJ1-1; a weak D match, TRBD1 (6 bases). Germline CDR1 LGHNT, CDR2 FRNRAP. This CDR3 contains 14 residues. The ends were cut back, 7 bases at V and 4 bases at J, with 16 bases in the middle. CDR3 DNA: TGTGCTAGTGCCCCCCGGGGGGCGGGCACTGAAGCTTTCTTT. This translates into CASAPRGAGTEAFF.

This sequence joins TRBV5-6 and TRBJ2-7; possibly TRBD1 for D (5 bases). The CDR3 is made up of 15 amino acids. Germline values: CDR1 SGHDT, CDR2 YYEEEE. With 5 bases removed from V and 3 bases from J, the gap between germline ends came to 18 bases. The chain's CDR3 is CASRLATEANYEQYF. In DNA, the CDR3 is TGTGCCAGCAGGCTTGCGACAGAAGCCAACTACGAGCAGTACTTC.

In DNA, the CDR3 is TGCGCCAGCAGCTTGCTAGGGACAGGGGTTGGGAACGAGCAGTACTTC. This sequence encodes CASSLLGTGVGNEQYF. The chain recombines TRBV5-1 with TRBJ2-7; 10 nucleotides line up with TRBD1. The CDR3 loop spans 16 amino acids. In germline, CDR1 is SGHRS, CDR2 YFSETQ. V trimming: 1 base; J trimming: 5 bases; junction bases outside the gene matches: 9.

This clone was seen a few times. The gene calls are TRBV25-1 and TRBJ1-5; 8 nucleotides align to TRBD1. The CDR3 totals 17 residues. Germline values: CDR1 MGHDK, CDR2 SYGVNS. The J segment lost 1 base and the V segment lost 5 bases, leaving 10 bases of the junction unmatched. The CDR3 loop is CASSSKTGAGSNQPQHF. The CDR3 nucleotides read TGTGCCAGCAGTTCGAAGACAGGGGCTGGCAGCAATCAGCCCCAGCATTTT.

The chain's CDR3 is CASRQSGNTIYF. The CDR3 DNA is TGTGCCAGCAGGCAGTCTGGAAACACCATATATTTT. J is TRBJ1-3 and V is TRBV6-6; no clear D gene. There are 12 residues in the CDR3. Germline CDR1 reads MNHNY; CDR2 reads SVGAGI (reference sequence). Trimming left V 6 bases short and J 1 base short, with 4 bases between.

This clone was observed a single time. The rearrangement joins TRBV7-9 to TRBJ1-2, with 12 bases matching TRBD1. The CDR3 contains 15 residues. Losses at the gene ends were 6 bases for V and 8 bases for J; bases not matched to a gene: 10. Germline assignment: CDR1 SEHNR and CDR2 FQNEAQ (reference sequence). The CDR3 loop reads CASRPPGTGGEGYTF. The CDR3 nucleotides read TGTGCCAGCAGACCCCCAGGGACAGGGGGCGAGGGCTACACCTTC.

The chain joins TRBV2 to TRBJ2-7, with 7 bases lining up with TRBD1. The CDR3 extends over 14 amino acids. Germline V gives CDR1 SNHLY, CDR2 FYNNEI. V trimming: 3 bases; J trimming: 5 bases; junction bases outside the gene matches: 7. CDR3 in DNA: TGTGCCAGCAGTGACGAGACAGGGCGCAACGAGCAGTACTTC. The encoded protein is CASSDETGRNEQYF.

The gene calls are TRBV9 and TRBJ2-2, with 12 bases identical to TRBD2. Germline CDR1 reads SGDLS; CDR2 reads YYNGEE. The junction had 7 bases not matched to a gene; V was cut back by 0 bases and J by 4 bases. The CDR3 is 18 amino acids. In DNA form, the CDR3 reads TGTGCCAGCAGCGTAGCACCTAGCGGGGGGGCCAGCACCGGGGAGCTGTTTTTT. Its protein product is CASSVAPSGGASTGELFF.

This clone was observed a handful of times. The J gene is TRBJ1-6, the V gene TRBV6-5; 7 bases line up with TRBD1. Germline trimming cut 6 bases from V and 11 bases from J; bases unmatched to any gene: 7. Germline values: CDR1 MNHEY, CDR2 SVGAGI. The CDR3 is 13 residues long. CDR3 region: CASRDRQGTPLHF. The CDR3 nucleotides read TGTGCCAGCAGGGACCGACAGGGTACACCCCTCCACTTT.

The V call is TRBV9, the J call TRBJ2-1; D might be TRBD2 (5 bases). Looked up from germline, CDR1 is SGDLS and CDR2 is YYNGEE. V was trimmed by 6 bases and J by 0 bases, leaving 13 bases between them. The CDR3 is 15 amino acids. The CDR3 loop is CASTVDSSSYNEQFF. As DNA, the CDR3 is TGTGCCAGCACCGTGGACTCGAGCTCCTACAATGAGCAGTTCTTC.

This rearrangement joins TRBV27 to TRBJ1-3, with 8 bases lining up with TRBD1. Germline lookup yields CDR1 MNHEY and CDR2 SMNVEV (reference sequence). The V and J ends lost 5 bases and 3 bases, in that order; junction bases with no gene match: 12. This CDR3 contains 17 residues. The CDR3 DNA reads TGTGCCAGCAGTAATGCAGGGGGCTCGTGGGGTGGAAACACCATATATTTT. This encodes CASSNAGGSWGGNTIYF.

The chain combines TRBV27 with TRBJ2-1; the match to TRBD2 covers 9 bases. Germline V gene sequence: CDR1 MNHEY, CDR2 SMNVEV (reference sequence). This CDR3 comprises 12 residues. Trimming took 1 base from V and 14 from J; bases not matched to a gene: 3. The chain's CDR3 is CASSLFAGGEFF. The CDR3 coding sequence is TGTGCCAGCAGTTTATTTGCGGGGGGGGAGTTCTTC.

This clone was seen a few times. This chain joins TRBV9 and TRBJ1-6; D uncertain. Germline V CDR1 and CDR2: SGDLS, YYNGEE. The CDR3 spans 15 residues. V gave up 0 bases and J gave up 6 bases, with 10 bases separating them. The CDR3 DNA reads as TGTGCCAGCAGCGTAGTGGCAGGATCTAATTCACCCCTCCACTTT. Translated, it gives CASSVVAGSNSPLHF.

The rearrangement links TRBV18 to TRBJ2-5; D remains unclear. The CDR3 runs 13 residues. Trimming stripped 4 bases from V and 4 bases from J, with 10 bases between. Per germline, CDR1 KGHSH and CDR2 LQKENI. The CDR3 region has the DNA TGTGCCAGCTCACTAAGACTGGGAGAGACCCAGTACTTC. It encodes CASSLRLGETQYF.

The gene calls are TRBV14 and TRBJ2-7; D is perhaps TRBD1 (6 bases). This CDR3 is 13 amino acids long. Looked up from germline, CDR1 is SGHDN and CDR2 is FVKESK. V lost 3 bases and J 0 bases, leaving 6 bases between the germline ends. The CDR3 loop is CASSQGASYEQYF. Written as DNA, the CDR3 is TGTGCCAGCAGCCAGGGGGCCTCCTACGAGCAGTACTTC.

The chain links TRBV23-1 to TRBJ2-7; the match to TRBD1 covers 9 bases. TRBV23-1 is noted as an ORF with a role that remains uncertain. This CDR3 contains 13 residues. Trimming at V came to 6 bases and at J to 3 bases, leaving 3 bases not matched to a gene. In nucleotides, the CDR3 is TGCGCCAGCAGACCGGGACAGGGCTACGAGCAGTACTTC. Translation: CASRPGQGYEQYF.

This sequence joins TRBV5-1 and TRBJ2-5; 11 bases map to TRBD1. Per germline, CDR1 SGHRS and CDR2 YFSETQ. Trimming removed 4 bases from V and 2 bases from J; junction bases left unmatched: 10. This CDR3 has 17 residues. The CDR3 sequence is CASSPNSDRGHQETQYF. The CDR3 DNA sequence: TGCGCCAGCAGCCCAAATTCGGACAGGGGGCATCAAGAGACCCAGTACTTC.